This T cell receptor beta chain emerged from a study of T-cell memory formation after mild COVID-19 (dated by TCRdb to the early 2020s). As for the study more broadly: Most TCR sequence clusters were specific to one of the two donors. Two young, previously healthy adult volunteers made up the cohort, one male and one female. In a couple of donors, T-cell clones that expanded and contracted after mild COVID-19 were tracked by sequencing TCRalpha and TCRbeta repertoires over time. General findings and caveats noted by the study authors: The detection of some responding clones in pre-infection memory suggests that pre-existing cross-reactive memory T cells joined the SARS-CoV-2 response. Clones that contracted from day 15 to 85 showed balanced CD4/CD8 phenotypes, whereas a second wave of clones that expanded from day 15 to 37 leaned towards CD4+. Only a couple of mild cases were covered in the study, and larger cohorts including severe cases with pre-infection samples were considered necessary. Contracting CD4+ clones turned up mainly in the CM and EM memory subsets, whereas EMRA was where CD8+ clones were enriched. SARS-CoV-2 specificity was not confirmed for the second-wave clones peaking on day 37.

From a lookup of the germline V gene (reference sequence), CDR1 and CDR2 are LNHNV and YYDKDF. There are 15 amino acids in the CDR3, from cysteine to phenylalanine inclusive. Only the CDR3 part of the read is kept: 45 bases, read in frame from the first base. The germline V and J ends show losses of 1 base and 5 bases respectively, and no gene match explains 7 bases of the junction. Ficoll-Paque density gradient centrifugation was the method used to isolate PBMCs. Sequencing was performed on an Illumina NovaSeq 6000. TCRalpha and TCRbeta cDNA libraries were constructed by 5'RACE with constant-segment primers, with sample barcodes and unique molecular identifiers being introduced. RNA was extracted from every sample with Trizol reagent. Amplification of the libraries took two PCR steps, and the second step added a second sample barcode plus Illumina TruSeq adapters. Sequencing of libraries was performed on an Illumina NovaSeq with 2 x 150 bp paired-end reads. The source study handled its data this way. Reads were demultiplexed and collapsed into UMI-guided consensus sequences with migec v1.2.7. Using mixcr v2.1.11, UMI consensuses were aligned to TRA and TRB V and J templates and then assembled into clonotypes. Clonotypes were classified as expanded or contracted when called significant by both edgeR and NoisET, with noise models trained on biological replicates. For edgeR calls, the cutoffs were a false discovery rate-adjusted p below 0.01 and a log2 fold-change threshold of 1. As an exploratory analysis of dynamics, max-normalized trajectories of the 1000 most abundant clonotypes were examined with PCA combined with hierarchical clustering. Each responding clone was given a CD4 or CD8 phenotype based on the CD4+ and CD8+ repertoires, which had been sequenced separately. TCRdb itself trimmed the public reads at Q25 with fastp, ran MiXCR and retained productive beta chains. Rows are combined by CDR3 protein, so each entry shows the most common genes and DNA. The V and J calls reflect TCRdb's pipeline rather than the authors' work. The sample records 250,000 to 350,000 distinct CDR3 sequences, approximately 19% of which are singletons. Around a fifth of the sample rests with the top ten.

This clonotype was counted between two and nine times. Its antigen is not yet known. No base qualities exist here, and no much larger clone lies one base off it. The V and J genes are TRBV15 and TRBJ2-5; 7 central nucleotides agree with TRBD2. The receptor was isolated from a man aged 18 to 30 who had mild COVID-19 (a few samples of this study predate the infection). The sample titles of this study are shuffled in the database, so cell type and time point are left out; the donor was told from shared clones. The sample consisted of PBMCs or a T cell subset sorted from them (not recorded which). The bases are TGTGCCACCAGCAGAGCCCGGGGGGTTCGGGAGACCCAGTACTTC. This sequence encodes CATSRARGVRETQYF.